The rows below give T cell receptor beta chains drawn from one sample of a study of blood T cell repertoires in COVID-19. Here immunoSEQ multiplex PCR was the method, and the copy in TCRdb shows in-frame clones only, minus some. The sample records roughly 100,000 clones, less than 90% being singletons. The sequencing sample was made of peripheral blood. The receptors stem from a man aged 45-65 years with acute or convalescent COVID-19. CDR3s include the opening cysteine and the closing phenylalanine or tryptophan. The D gene is left open where the match is weak. Not all rows give a size; the values are once, few, many and, for expanded clones, a class.

V: TRBV7-7; D: -; J: TRBJ1-5; size: -; CDR3: CASSLTPAGQANNQPQHF; DNA: TGTGCTAGCAGCTTAACGCCAGCGGGGCAGGCGAATAATCAGCCCCAGCATTTT
V: TRBV12-1; D: -; J: TRBJ2-5; size: -; CDR3: CASSLDRHGGAQETQYF; DNA: TGTGCCAGCAGCCTGGACCGGCATGGGGGGGCCCAAGAGACCCAGTACTTC
V: TRBV14; D: TRBD1; J: TRBJ1-2; size: -; CDR3: CASSPRTGHGYTF; DNA: TGTGCCAGCAGCCCCCGGACAGGCCATGGCTACACCTTC
V: TRBV3-1/TRBV3-2; D: TRBD2; J: TRBJ2-3; size: -; CDR3: CASSSSGTTRDTQYF; DNA: TGTGCCAGCAGCTCTTCCGGGACTACCCGAGATACGCAGTATTTT
V: TRBV7-3; D: TRBD2; J: TRBJ2-5; size: -; CDR3: CASSKIGGDETQYF; DNA: TGTGCCAGCAGCAAGATTGGGGGGGACGAGACCCAGTACTTC
V: TRBV5-1; D: -; J: TRBJ2-2; size: once; CDR3: CASNGTFFLGQLRAGELFF; DNA: TGCGCCAGCAATGGAACATTTTTTTTGGGTCAATTGAGGGCCGGGGAGCTGTTTTTT
V: TRBV14; D: -; J: TRBJ2-3; size: -; CDR3: CASSQGAGSVDTQYF; DNA: TGTGCCAGCAGCCAAGGCGCAGGGTCGGTGGATACGCAGTATTTT
V: TRBV11-2; D: TRBD2; J: TRBJ2-2; size: -; CDR3: CARSGGGGGAGELFF; DNA: TGTGCCCGCAGCGGGGGTGGCGGGGGGGCCGGGGAGCTGTTTTTT
V: TRBV5-1; D: -; J: TRBJ2-3; size: -; CDR3: CASSPGVPDTQYF; DNA: TGCGCCAGCAGCCCAGGGGTCCCAGATACGCAGTATTTT
V: TRBV5-1; D: -; J: TRBJ1-1; size: -; CDR3: CASSIDSKGGTEAFF; DNA: TGCGCCAGCAGCATCGACAGCAAAGGAGGGACTGAAGCTTTCTTT
V: TRBV5-4; D: TRBD1; J: TRBJ2-1; size: -; CDR3: CASSLEGATGEQFF; DNA: TGTGCCAGCAGCTTGGAGGGGGCCACGGGTGAGCAGTTCTTC
V: TRBV9; D: TRBD2; J: TRBJ2-3; size: -; CDR3: CASSLSSGMGTDTQYF; DNA: TGTGCCAGCAGCTTATCTAGCGGGATGGGGACAGATACGCAGTATTTT
V: TRBV9; D: -; J: TRBJ1-5; size: -; CDR3: CASSGDIGNQPQHF; DNA: TGTGCCAGCAGCGGCGACATAGGTAATCAGCCCCAGCATTTT
V: TRBV11-3; D: TRBD1; J: TRBJ2-7; size: -; CDR3: CASSPPRTGVEQYF; DNA: TGTGCCAGCAGCCCGCCGAGGACAGGGGTCGAGCAGTACTTC
V: TRBV28; D: TRBD1; J: TRBJ2-1; size: -; CDR3: CASSSTDRVREQFF; DNA: TGTGCCAGCAGTTCTACAGACAGGGTACGGGAGCAGTTCTTC
V: TRBV20-1; D: -; J: TRBJ1-5; size: -; CDR3: CSAIDNNQPQHF; DNA: TGCAGTGCTATTGATAACAATCAGCCCCAGCATTTT
V: TRBV5-1; D: TRBD1; J: TRBJ1-1; size: -; CDR3: CASSLVPRTGETVDLWNTEAFF; DNA: TGCGCCAGCAGCTTGGTTCCCCGGACAGGGGAGACCGTAGATTTATGGAACACTGAAGCTTTCTTT
V: TRBV9; D: TRBD1; J: TRBJ2-7; size: once; CDR3: CASSVDGTGGIYEQYF; DNA: TGTGCCAGCAGCGTAGATGGGACAGGGGGCATATACGAGCAGTACTTC
V: TRBV30; D: TRBD1; J: TRBJ1-5; size: -; CDR3: CAWSVQGTLSQPQHF; DNA: TGTGCCTGGAGTGTACAGGGGACTTTATCTCAGCCCCAGCATTTT
V: TRBV2; D: -; J: TRBJ2-6; size: -; CDR3: CASDRLGPSGANVLTF; DNA: TGTGCCTCCGACCGTCTGGGGCCCTCTGGGGCCAACGTCCTGACTTTC
V: TRBV13; D: -; J: TRBJ2-5; size: once; CDR3: CASSFSREEIGTQYF; DNA: TGTGCCAGCAGCTTTAGCCGTGAAGAAATCGGGACCCAGTACTTC
V: TRBV5-1; D: TRBD2; J: TRBJ2-1; size: -; CDR3: CASSFLLFAGGHNEQFF; DNA: TGCGCCAGCAGCTTCCTACTATTTGCGGGGGGCCACAATGAGCAGTTCTTC
V: TRBV9; D: TRBD1; J: TRBJ1-5; size: few; CDR3: CASSPGQGSNQPQHF; DNA: TGTGCCAGCAGCCCCGGACAGGGGAGCAATCAGCCCCAGCATTTT
V: TRBV2; D: -; J: TRBJ1-1; size: -; CDR3: CASSEGGAGTEAFF; DNA: TGTGCCAGCAGTGAAGGAGGGGCAGGGACAGAAGCTTTCTTT
V: TRBV6-5; D: TRBD1; J: TRBJ2-7; size: -; CDR3: CASSISGTGYYEQYF; DNA: TGTGCCAGCAGTATATCCGGGACAGGGTACTACGAGCAGTACTTC
V: TRBV28; D: -; J: TRBJ1-5; size: -; CDR3: CASSPIQGRYLQPQHF; DNA: TGTGCCAGCAGCCCCATACAGGGACGATACCTTCAGCCCCAGCATTTT
V: TRBV10-3; D: TRBD1; J: TRBJ2-3; size: -; CDR3: CAIKMGQVGADTQYF; DNA: TGTGCCATCAAGATGGGACAGGTGGGGGCAGATACGCAGTATTTT
V: TRBV11-3; D: TRBD2; J: TRBJ2-1; size: once; CDR3: CASSQGLATEQFF; DNA: TGTGCCAGCAGCCAGGGACTAGCGACTGAGCAGTTCTTC
V: TRBV19; D: TRBD1; J: TRBJ2-1; size: -; CDR3: CASSITGGNEQFF; DNA: TGTGCCAGTAGTATCACAGGGGGCAATGAGCAGTTCTTC
V: TRBV6-5; D: TRBD1; J: TRBJ1-1; size: -; CDR3: CASNFDRVGTEAFF; DNA: TGTGCCAGCAACTTCGACAGGGTGGGGACTGAAGCTTTCTTT
V: TRBV7-6; D: -; J: TRBJ2-2; size: -; CDR3: CASSLPSGELFF; DNA: TGTGCCAGCAGCCTCCCTTCGGGGGAGCTGTTTTTT
V: TRBV6-5; D: -; J: TRBJ1-3; size: once; CDR3: CASSLTAGNTIYF; DNA: TGTGCCAGCAGCCTGACAGCCGGAAACACCATATATTTT
V: TRBV7-8; D: -; J: TRBJ1-3; size: -; CDR3: CASSLVLGTSSGNTIYF; DNA: TGTGCCAGCAGCTTAGTTTTGGGCACTTCCTCTGGAAACACCATATATTTT
V: TRBV15; D: -; J: TRBJ2-5; size: -; CDR3: CATSRGAAETQYF; DNA: TGTGCCACCAGCAGAGGAGCAGCGGAGACCCAGTACTTC
V: TRBV19; D: -; J: TRBJ1-3; size: -; CDR3: CASRTASGNTIYF; DNA: TGTGCCAGTAGAACAGCTTCTGGAAACACCATATATTTT
V: TRBV19; D: TRBD1; J: TRBJ1-1; size: -; CDR3: CASSIRPGQAMNTEAFF; DNA: TGTGCCAGTAGTATTCGGCCCGGACAGGCGATGAACACTGAAGCTTTCTTT
V: TRBV7-3; D: -; J: TRBJ2-3; size: once; CDR3: CASSLTPGRGTSTDTQYF; DNA: TGTGCCAGCAGCTTAACCCCAGGGCGGGGGACAAGCACAGATACGCAGTATTTT
V: TRBV25-1; D: TRBD1; J: TRBJ2-5; size: -; CDR3: CASSVGGTGQETQYF; DNA: TGTGCCAGCAGTGTGGGGGGGACAGGGCAAGAGACCCAGTACTTC
V: TRBV28; D: -; J: TRBJ1-5; size: -; CDR3: CASSSTGVLDQPQHF; DNA: TGTGCCAGCAGTTCGACGGGAGTACTGGATCAGCCCCAGCATTTT
V: TRBV9; D: -; J: TRBJ2-2; size: -; CDR3: CASSVGGANTGELFF; DNA: TGTGCCAGCAGCGTAGGGGGCGCGAACACCGGGGAGCTGTTTTTT
V: TRBV5-6; D: -; J: TRBJ2-7; size: few; CDR3: CASSLGGRTIYEQYF; DNA: TGTGCCAGCAGCTTGGGGGGTCGGACAATCTACGAGCAGTACTTC
V: TRBV14; D: TRBD1; J: TRBJ1-6; size: -; CDR3: CASSQGRAQGAAGNSPLHF; DNA: TGTGCCAGCAGCCAAGGAAGGGCCCAGGGGGCAGCGGGGAATTCACCCCTCCACTTT
V: TRBV4-1; D: TRBD1; J: TRBJ2-2; size: -; CDR3: CASSQAWGQGTNTGELFF; DNA: TGCGCCAGCAGCCAAGCATGGGGACAGGGAACGAACACCGGGGAGCTGTTTTTT
V: TRBV19; D: TRBD1; J: TRBJ1-5; size: -; CDR3: CASSTRQGFNQPQHF; DNA: TGTGCCAGTAGTACCCGACAGGGTTTCAATCAGCCCCAGCATTTT
V: TRBV7-3; D: -; J: TRBJ2-5; size: few; CDR3: CASSFEPQETQYF; DNA: TGTGCCAGCAGCTTCGAGCCACAAGAGACCCAGTACTTC
V: TRBV27; D: TRBD1; J: TRBJ1-4; size: -; CDR3: CASSLSRDRNEKLFF; DNA: TGTGCCAGCAGTTTATCCCGGGACAGGAATGAAAAACTGTTTTTT
V: TRBV5-4; D: TRBD1; J: TRBJ1-2; size: -; CDR3: CASSRETGSDYGYTF; DNA: TGTGCCAGCAGCAGGGAGACAGGGTCCGACTATGGCTACACCTTC
V: TRBV27; D: -; J: TRBJ1-2; size: -; CDR3: CASSLDSRYGYTF; DNA: TGTGCCAGCAGTTTGGACAGCCGCTATGGCTACACCTTC
V: TRBV13; D: -; J: TRBJ2-4; size: -; CDR3: CATASLGGVGKNIQYF; DNA: TGTGCCACGGCCAGCTTGGGGGGAGTCGGCAAAAACATTCAGTACTTC
V: TRBV18; D: TRBD2; J: TRBJ2-7; size: -; CDR3: CASSPRRLADLNPYEQYF; DNA: TGTGCCAGCTCACCAAGGAGACTAGCGGATTTGAACCCCTACGAGCAGTACTTC
V: TRBV30; D: -; J: TRBJ2-1; size: -; CDR3: CAWSVIANNEQFF; DNA: TGTGCCTGGAGTGTCATAGCCAACAATGAGCAGTTCTTC
V: TRBV6-5; D: -; J: TRBJ1-1; size: -; CDR3: CASSYSGTMNTEAFF; DNA: TGTGCCAGCAGTTACTCGGGGACAATGAACACTGAAGCTTTCTTT
V: TRBV7-9; D: -; J: TRBJ1-2; size: -; CDR3: CASSFTELIYGYTF; DNA: TGTGCCAGCAGCTTTACAGAGTTGATCTATGGCTACACCTTC
V: TRBV19; D: -; J: TRBJ2-7; size: -; CDR3: CASSIGRGEQYF; DNA: TGTGCCAGTAGTATTGGTAGGGGCGAGCAGTACTTC
V: TRBV5-4; D: -; J: TRBJ1-2; size: few; CDR3: CASSLSGAIYGYTF; DNA: TGTGCCAGCAGCTTGTCAGGGGCTATCTATGGCTACACCTTC
V: TRBV6-4; D: -; J: TRBJ1-1; size: -; CDR3: CASSEQLNTEAFF; DNA: TGTGCCAGCAGTGAACAGCTGAACACTGAAGCTTTCTTT